One sample yielded the 5 T cell receptor beta chains listed below, sequenced in a study of blood T cell repertoires in COVID-19. Profiling relied on immunoSEQ multiplex PCR, and the TCRdb table lists in-frame clones only, not all of them. The sample has roughly 260,000 clones, around 89% seen once; the top ten hold 4%. The sample was peripheral blood. The source is a man aged 55 to 69 who had recovered from COVID-19.

The chain combines TRBV5-5 with TRBJ2-2; 7 positions match TRBD2. This CDR3 contains 15 residues. From germline, CDR1 is SGHKS and CDR2 YYEKEE (reference sequence). The V segment lost 5 bases and the J segment 0 bases; nucleotides outside the gene matches: 4. The CDR3 is CASRSGGPNTGELFF. CDR3 coding DNA: TGTGCCAGCAGATCGGGGGGTCCGAACACCGGGGAGCTGTTTTTT.

The gene calls are TRBV15 and TRBJ2-3; the D gene is possibly TRBD2 (5 bases). V lost 6 bases and J 0 bases, leaving 13 bases between the germline ends. The germline gives CDR1 LNHNV, CDR2 YYDKDF (reference sequence). This CDR3 is 15 amino acids long. CDR3 residues: CATSLVGVSTDTQYF. CDR3 bases: TGTGCCACCAGTCTAGTCGGGGTTAGCACAGATACGCAGTATTTT.

For the CDR3, the DNA is TGTGCCAGCAGTCTTGGGTCACAGGGCTCCTATGGCTACACCTTC. This gives the protein CASSLGSQGSYGYTF. This chain links TRBV6-5 with TRBJ1-2; a weak D match, TRBD1 (6 bases). The CDR3 contains 15 residues. Trimming pared 5 bases from V and 4 bases from J, leaving 17 bases between. Germline CDR1 MNHEY, CDR2 SVGAGI.

CDR3 DNA: TGTGCCAGCAGCTTAGGGGGAGAGCGGGGGGTCCTCTCCTACGAGCAGTACTTC. This translates into CASSLGGERGVLSYEQYF. The chain links TRBV7-2 to TRBJ2-7, with 9 bases fitting TRBD2. The V segment lost 1 base and the J segment 0 bases; nucleotides outside the gene matches: 10. This CDR3 is built from 18 residues. Germline CDR1 SGHTA, CDR2 FQGNSA.

This rearrangement joins TRBV4-1 to TRBJ1-1, with TRBD1 matching 10 bases. The CDR3 has 14 amino acids. Per germline, CDR1 MGHRA and CDR2 YSYEKL. V shed 5 bases and J 6 bases; nucleotides not matched to a gene: 6. This CDR3 is CASSFRQGAPEAFF. DNA of the CDR3: TGCGCCAGCAGCTTTCGACAGGGGGCCCCTGAAGCTTTCTTT.